A selection of T cell receptor beta chains follows, all from one sample in a study of OX40 agonist ivuxolimab in advanced cancers. Sequencing used immunoSEQ multiplex PCR; TCRdb keeps in-frame clones, though not all of them. This table has around 71,000 clones, roughly 78% appearing once. The source material was CD4+ or CD8+ T cells sorted from blood, sampled in a trial of the OX40 agonist ivuxolimab. These receptors came from an adult with an advanced solid tumor such as melanoma, head and neck, liver or kidney cancer. Both conserved end residues are part of each CDR3. D genes are given only for firm matches. Where a row states a size, it is once, few, many or the class of an expanded clone; other rows omit it.

.	.	TRBV5-5	TRBJ1-1	TGTGCCAGCAGCTTGGCGGGGGTTGCTGAAGCTTTCTTT	CASSLAGVAEAFF
.	few	TRBV19	TRBJ2-3	TGTGCCACAAAGCGGAGGGGGGGAAGCACAGATACGCAGTATTTT	CATKRRGGSTDTQYF
TRBD1	few	TRBV6-6	TRBJ2-7	TGTGCCAGCAGCCGGGACAGGGGCTACGAGCAGTACTTC	CASSRDRGYEQYF
.	.	TRBV25-1	TRBJ2-5	TGTGCCAGCAGTGCCCCCGGGACAGCGGGGACCCAGTACTTC	CASSAPGTAGTQYF
TRBD2	.	TRBV28	TRBJ2-1	TGTGCCAGTAACGGACTAGCGGGAAACTACAGGAGGCAGTTCTTC	CASNGLAGNYRRQFF
.	.	TRBV19	TRBJ2-5	TGTGCCAGTAGCGCTGGGACCTCGGAGACCCAGTACTTC	CASSAGTSETQYF
.	once	TRBV15	TRBJ2-7	TGTGCCACCAGCAGGGAGGGGTACGAGCAGTACTTC	CATSREGYEQYF
.	.	TRBV7-3	TRBJ2-2	TGTGCCAGCCGCCGAGGGGTCACCGGGGAGCTGTTTTTT	CASRRGVTGELFF
.	.	TRBV19	TRBJ1-1	TGTGCCAGCAGGGTGGATGTCACTGAAGCTTTCTTT	CASRVDVTEAFF
TRBD1	.	TRBV5-8	TRBJ1-5	TGTGCCAGCAGCCTCCAGACAGGGCAGCAGCCCCAGCATTTT	CASSLQTGQQPQHF
.	once	TRBV19	TRBJ1-2	TGTGCCAGTAGTATAGGAAGGGGCGGCTACACCTTC	CASSIGRGGYTF
TRBD1	few	TRBV25-1	TRBJ1-2	TGTGCCAGCAGCCCTCACGGGGGACAGGGGGCGCATAGCTATGGCTACACCTTC	CASSPHGGQGAHSYGYTF
TRBD2	.	TRBV5-1	TRBJ2-3	TGCGCCAGCAGCTTGGGACTAGCGGGGCCCCGAGATACGCAGTATTTT	CASSLGLAGPRDTQYF
TRBD1	.	TRBV19	TRBJ1-5	TGTGCCAGTAGTAGAGCCGGGACAGGGGGCACGATTCGGCAGCCCCAGCATTTT	CASSRAGTGGTIRQPQHF
.	.	TRBV28	TRBJ1-3	TGTGCCAGCAGTCCAATAAGCTCTGGAAACACCATATATTTT	CASSPISSGNTIYF
.	.	TRBV19	TRBJ2-3	TGTGCCAGTAGTATAGACGCCAGAAGCACAGATACGCAGTATTTT	CASSIDARSTDTQYF